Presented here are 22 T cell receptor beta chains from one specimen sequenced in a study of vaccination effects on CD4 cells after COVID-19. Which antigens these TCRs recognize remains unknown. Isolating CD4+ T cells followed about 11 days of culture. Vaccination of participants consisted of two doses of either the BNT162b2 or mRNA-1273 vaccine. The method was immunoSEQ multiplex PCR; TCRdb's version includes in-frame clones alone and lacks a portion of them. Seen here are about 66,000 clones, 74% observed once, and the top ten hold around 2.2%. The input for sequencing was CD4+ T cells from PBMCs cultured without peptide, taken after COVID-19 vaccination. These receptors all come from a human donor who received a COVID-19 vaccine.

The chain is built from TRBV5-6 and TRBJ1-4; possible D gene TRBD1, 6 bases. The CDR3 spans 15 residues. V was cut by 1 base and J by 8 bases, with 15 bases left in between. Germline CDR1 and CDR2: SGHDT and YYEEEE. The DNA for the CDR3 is TGTGCCAGCAGCTTGTTCGGGGGGGCTGGGGAAAAACTGTTTTTT. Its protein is CASSLFGGAGEKLFF.

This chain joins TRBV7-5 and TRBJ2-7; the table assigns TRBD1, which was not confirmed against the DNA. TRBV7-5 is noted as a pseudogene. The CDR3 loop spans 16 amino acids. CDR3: CARKVSDRGPNYEQYV. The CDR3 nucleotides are TGTGCCAGAAAAGTGTCGGACAGGGGGCCCAATTACGAGCAGTACGTC.

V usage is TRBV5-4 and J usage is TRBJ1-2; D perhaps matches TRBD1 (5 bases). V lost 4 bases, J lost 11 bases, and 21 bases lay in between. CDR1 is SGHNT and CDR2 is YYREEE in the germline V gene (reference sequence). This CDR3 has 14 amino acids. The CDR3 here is CASSPNRQSTVYTF. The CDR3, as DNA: TGTGCCAGCAGCCCAAACAGACAGTCGACGGTGTACACCTTC.

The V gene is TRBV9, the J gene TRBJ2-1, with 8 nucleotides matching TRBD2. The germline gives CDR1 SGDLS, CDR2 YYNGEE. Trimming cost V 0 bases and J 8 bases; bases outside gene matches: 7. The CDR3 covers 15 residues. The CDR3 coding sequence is TGTGCCAGCAGCGTAGCAACGGGGGGGCCGGATGAGCAGTTCTTC. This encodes CASSVATGGPDEQFF.

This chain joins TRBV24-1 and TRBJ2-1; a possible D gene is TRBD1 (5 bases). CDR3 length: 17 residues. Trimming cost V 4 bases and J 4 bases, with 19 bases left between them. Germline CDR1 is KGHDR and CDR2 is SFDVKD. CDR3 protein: CATSEPPGQGVYNEQFF. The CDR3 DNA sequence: TGTGCCACCAGTGAACCCCCCGGGCAGGGTGTTTACAATGAGCAGTTCTTC.

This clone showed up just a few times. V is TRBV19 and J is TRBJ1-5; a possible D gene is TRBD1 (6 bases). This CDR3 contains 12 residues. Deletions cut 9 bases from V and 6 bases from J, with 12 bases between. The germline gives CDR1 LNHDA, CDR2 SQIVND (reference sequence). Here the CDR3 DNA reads TGTGCCAGCCAGGGGTCCCCTCAGCCCCAGCATTTT. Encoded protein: CASQGSPQPQHF.

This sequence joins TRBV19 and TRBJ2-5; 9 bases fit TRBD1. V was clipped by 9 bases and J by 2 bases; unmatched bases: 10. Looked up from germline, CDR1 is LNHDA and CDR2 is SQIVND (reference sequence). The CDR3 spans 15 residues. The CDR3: CASSPRQGGQETQYF. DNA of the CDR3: TGTGCCAGCTCGCCCAGACAGGGGGGTCAAGAGACCCAGTACTTC.

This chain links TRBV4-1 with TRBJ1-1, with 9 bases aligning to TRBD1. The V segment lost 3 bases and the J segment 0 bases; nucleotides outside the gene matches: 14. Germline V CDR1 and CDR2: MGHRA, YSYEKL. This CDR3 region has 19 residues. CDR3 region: CASSHAWGQGSYMNTEAFF. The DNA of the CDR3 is TGCGCCAGCAGCCACGCCTGGGGACAGGGCTCATACATGAACACTGAAGCTTTCTTT.

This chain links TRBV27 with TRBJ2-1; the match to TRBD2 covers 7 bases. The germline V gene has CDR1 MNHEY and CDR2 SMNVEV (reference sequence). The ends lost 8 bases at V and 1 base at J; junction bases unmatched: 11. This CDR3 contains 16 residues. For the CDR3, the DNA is TGTGCCAGCTCTCGTCCCGGACTAGAATCCTACAATGAGCAGTTCTTC. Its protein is CASSRPGLESYNEQFF.

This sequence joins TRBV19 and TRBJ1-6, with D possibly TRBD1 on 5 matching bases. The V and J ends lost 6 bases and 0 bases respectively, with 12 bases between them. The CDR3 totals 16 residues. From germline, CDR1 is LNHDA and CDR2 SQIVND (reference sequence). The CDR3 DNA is TGTGCCAGTAGCAGGGACCCTAACTCCTATAATTCACCCCTCCACTTT. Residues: CASSRDPNSYNSPLHF.

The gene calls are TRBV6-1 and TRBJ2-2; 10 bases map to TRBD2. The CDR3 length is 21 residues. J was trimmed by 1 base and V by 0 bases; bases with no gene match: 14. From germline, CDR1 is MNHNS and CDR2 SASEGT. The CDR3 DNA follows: TGTGCCAGCAGTGAAGCGGTGGGGCGGACAGCGGGGGGGAAGAACACCGGGGAGCTGTTTTTT. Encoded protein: CASSEAVGRTAGGKNTGELFF.

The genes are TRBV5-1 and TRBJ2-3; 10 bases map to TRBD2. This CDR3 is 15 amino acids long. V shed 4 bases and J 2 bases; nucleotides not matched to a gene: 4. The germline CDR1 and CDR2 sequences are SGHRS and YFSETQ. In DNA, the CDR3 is TGCGCCAGCAGCCGCAGCGGGGGGGCCACAGATACGCAGTATTTT. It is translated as CASSRSGGATDTQYF.

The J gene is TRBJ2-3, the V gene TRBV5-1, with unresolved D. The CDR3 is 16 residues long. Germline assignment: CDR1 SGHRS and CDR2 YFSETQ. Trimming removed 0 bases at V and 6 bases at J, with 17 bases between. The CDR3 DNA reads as TGCGCCAGCAGCTTGGTTCTGGGGAAGGGTTATGATACGCAGTATTTT. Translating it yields CASSLVLGKGYDTQYF.

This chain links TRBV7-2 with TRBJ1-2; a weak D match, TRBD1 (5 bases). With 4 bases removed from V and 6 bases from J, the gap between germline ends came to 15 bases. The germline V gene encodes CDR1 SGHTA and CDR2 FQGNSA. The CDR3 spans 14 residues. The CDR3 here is CASSSRRQQDGYTF. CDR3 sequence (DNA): TGTGCCAGCAGCTCCAGAAGACAGCAAGATGGCTACACCTTC.

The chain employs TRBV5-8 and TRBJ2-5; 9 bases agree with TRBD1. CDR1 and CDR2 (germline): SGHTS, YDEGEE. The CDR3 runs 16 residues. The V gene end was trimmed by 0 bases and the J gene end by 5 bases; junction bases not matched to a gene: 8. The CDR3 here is CASSLDGTGRWETQYF. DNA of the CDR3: TGTGCCAGCAGCTTGGACGGGACAGGGAGGTGGGAGACCCAGTACTTC.

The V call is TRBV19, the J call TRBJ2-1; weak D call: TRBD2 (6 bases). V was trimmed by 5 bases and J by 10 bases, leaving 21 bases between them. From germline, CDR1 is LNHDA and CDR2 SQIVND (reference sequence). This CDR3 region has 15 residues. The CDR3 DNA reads TGTGCCAGTAGTCCTACCGGCGGGGCCCCTTCGGAGCAGTTCTTC. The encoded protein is CASSPTGGAPSEQFF.

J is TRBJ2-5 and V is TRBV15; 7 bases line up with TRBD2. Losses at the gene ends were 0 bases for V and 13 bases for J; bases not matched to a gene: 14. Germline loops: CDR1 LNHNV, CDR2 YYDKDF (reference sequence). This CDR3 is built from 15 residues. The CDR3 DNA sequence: TGTGCCACCAGCAGAGATCGCGGCGGACCGGGACTAACGTACTTC. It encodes CATSRDRGGPGLTYF.

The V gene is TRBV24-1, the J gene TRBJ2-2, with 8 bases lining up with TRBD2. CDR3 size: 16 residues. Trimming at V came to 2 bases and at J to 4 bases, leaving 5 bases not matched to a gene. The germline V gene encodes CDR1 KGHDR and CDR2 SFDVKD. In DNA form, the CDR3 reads TGTGCCACCAGTGATTGGGCGGGGGGACTCACCGGGGAGCTGTTTTTT. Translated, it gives CATSDWAGGLTGELFF.

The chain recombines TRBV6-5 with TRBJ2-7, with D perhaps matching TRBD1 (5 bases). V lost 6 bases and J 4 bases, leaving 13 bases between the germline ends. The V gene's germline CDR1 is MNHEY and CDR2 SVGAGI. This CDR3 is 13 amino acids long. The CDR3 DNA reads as TGTGCCAGCAGCCGGCTTCAGGGTTACGAGCAGTACGTC. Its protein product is CASSRLQGYEQYV.

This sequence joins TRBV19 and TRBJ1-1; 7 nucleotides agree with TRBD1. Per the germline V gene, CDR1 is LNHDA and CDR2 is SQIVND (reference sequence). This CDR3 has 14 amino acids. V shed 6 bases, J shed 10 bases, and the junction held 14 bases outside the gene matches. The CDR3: CASSIEGVGGRAFF. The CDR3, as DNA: TGTGCCAGTAGCATCGAAGGGGTAGGGGGCCGAGCTTTCTTT.

The CDR3 DNA follows: TGTGCCAGCAGGCCTCGAGGAATAGACACAGATACGCAGTATTTT. It translates to CASRPRGIDTDTQYF. The chain uses TRBV5-6 and TRBJ2-3, with D unresolved. The CDR3 is 15 amino acids. Per germline, CDR1 SGHDT and CDR2 YYEEEE. Deletions cut 5 bases from V and 2 bases from J, with 15 bases between.

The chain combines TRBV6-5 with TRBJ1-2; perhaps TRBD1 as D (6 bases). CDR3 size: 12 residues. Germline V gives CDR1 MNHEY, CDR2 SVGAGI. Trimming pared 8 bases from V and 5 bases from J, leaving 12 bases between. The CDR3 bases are TGTGCCAGCTATAACCAGGGGTATGGCTACACCTTC. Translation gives CASYNQGYGYTF.